The rows below give T cell receptor beta chains drawn from one sample of a study of type 1 regulatory T cells. No antigen has been identified for these receptors. Via MiXCR, TCRdb re-called the reads, giving one row per CDR3 protein. The data show about 42,000 distinct CDR3 sequences, 12% seen once. Sequences were obtained from cultured non-Tr1 T cells, either the whole culture or a sorted T cell fraction (not recorded which). The receptors here all came from a human donor in good health. The conserved cysteine and the conserved F or W are not part of the CDR3 here.

v_gene	j_gene	len	CDR3aa
TRBV20-1	TRBJ2-3	16	SAPGLAGGRLSADTQY
TRBV10-3	TRBJ1-2	11	ATRRQGADGYT
TRBV5-1	TRBJ2-6	17	ASSLWVSWIDSGANVLT
TRBV7-2	TRBJ2-2	14	ASSLVWTSNTGELF
TRBV7-2	TRBJ1-1	13	ASSSLRGASTEAF
TRBV19	TRBJ2-2	10	ASSTLTGELF
TRBV6-2/TRBV6-3	TRBJ1-1	12	ASSQPLMRTEAF
TRBV12-3/TRBV12-4	TRBJ2-1	13	ASSLRLADYNEQF
TRBV7-9	TRBJ2-1	15	ASSLTASGRMGNEQF
TRBV5-1	TRBJ1-6	13	ASSLRQGSGSPLH
TRBV5-6	TRBJ2-3	12	ASSLKTDLDTQY
TRBV30	TRBJ2-4	11	AWGGGRGNIQY
TRBV5-1	TRBJ2-3	12	ASSSTGYTDTQY
TRBV6-1	TRBJ2-5	11	ASSLAGLETQY
TRBV7-2	TRBJ1-2	12	ASSLLQGARGYT
TRBV20-1	TRBJ2-1	15	SARDLLRTRDYNEQF
TRBV18	TRBJ2-2	14	ASSPRQGSNTGELF
TRBV29-1	TRBJ2-1	12	SVELVSSYNEQF
TRBV6-6	TRBJ2-1	14	ASSPRDRGTYNEQF
TRBV18	TRBJ2-3	13	ASSRAISSTDTQY
TRBV9	TRBJ2-1	12	ASSARDRGNEQF
TRBV5-1	TRBJ2-7	13	ASSLGPAGSYEQY
TRBV5-1	TRBJ2-3	12	ASSFGLGKDTQY
TRBV30	TRBJ2-1	12	AATSGTSYNEQF
TRBV19	TRBJ2-7	13	ASSPNGAGANEQY
TRBV5-1	TRBJ2-1	15	ASSMGLIVREYNEQF
TRBV20-1	TRBJ2-5	12	SVSLGGMGETQY
TRBV5-1	TRBJ2-5	12	ASSFLAGAETQY
TRBV5-1	TRBJ1-4	14	ASSLAPGAAQEKLF